Following are 26 T cell receptor beta chains from one sample sequenced in a study of cytomegalovirus exposure and HLA in healthy donors (dated by TCRdb to 2015 to 2018). The receptor library was made with the immunoSEQ multiplex PCR assay. For the multiplex PCR, a mixture combining 60 forward primers for TCR Vbeta segments and 13 reverse primers for TCR Jbeta segments was used. TCRdb mirrors the immuneACCESS table, restricted to in-frame sequences. Some clones are absent from its copies; in checked studies, under half trace to an unresolved V gene, and the reason for the others is unknown. The sample data list about 180,000 clones, and approximately 81% of these were observed just once. The biggest ten clones account for about 2.2% of the sample. Sequences were obtained from PBMCs. The receptors stem from a woman aged 25 to 39 in good health and CMV-seronegative.

The rearrangement uses TRBV2 and TRBJ2-5; TRBD1 agrees at 7 bases. CDR1 SNHLY and CDR2 FYNNEI come from the germline V gene. There are 17 residues in the CDR3. Trimming took 4 bases from V and 3 from J; bases not matched to a gene: 14. In DNA, the CDR3 is TGTGCCAGCAGTGTGCCGATCCCGACAGGGTCGAAAGAGACCCAGTACTTC. This gives the protein CASSVPIPTGSKETQYF.

This chain uses TRBV7-6 with TRBJ1-5; D is perhaps TRBD1 (5 bases). Trimming pared 1 base from V and 6 bases from J, leaving 16 bases between. The CDR3 extends over 16 amino acids. The germline gives CDR1 SGHVS, CDR2 FNYEAQ. CDR3 sequence reads: CASSLDWQGDGQPQHF. As DNA, the CDR3 is TGTGCCAGCAGCTTAGATTGGCAGGGTGACGGTCAGCCCCAGCATTTT.

This clone came up once. This sequence joins TRBV2 and TRBJ2-4; possibly TRBD2 for D (5 bases). Germline CDR1 SNHLY, CDR2 FYNNEI. CDR3 length: 15 amino acids. Trimming shortened V by 6 bases and J by 5 bases, and 17 bases separated the two germline ends. The CDR3 coding sequence is TGTGCCAGCAGGGAGAGGGCGGTTTTCGAAAACATTCAGTACTTC. Translated, it gives CASRERAVFENIQYF.

The chain combines TRBV7-2 with TRBJ1-4; D not certain. Germline V gene lookup returns CDR1 SGHTA and CDR2 FQGNSA. Trimming took 2 bases from V and 8 from J, leaving 12 bases between them. The CDR3 extends over 14 amino acids. The CDR3 region is CASSLSRAGEKLFF. DNA for the CDR3: TGTGCCAGCAGCTTATCTCGAGCCGGGGAAAAACTGTTTTTT.

CDR3 nucleotide sequence: TGCGCCAGCAGCTTAGGGGGAGTAGACAATGAGCAGTTCTTC. It yields the protein CASSLGGVDNEQFF. The chain is built from TRBV5-1 and TRBJ2-1, with a tentative D call TRBD1 (6 bases). Germline assignment: CDR1 SGHRS and CDR2 YFSETQ. V lost 2 bases and J 5 bases, leaving 11 bases between the germline ends. The CDR3 extends over 14 amino acids.

The rearrangement links TRBV18 to TRBJ2-1, with D possibly matching TRBD1 (6 bases). Trimming cost V 4 bases and J 9 bases, with 10 bases left between them. The CDR3 is 12 residues long. Looked up from germline, CDR1 is KGHSH and CDR2 is LQKENI. In DNA, the CDR3 is TGTGCCAGCTCACTACAGGGAACTGAGCAGTTCTTC. It specifies CASSLQGTEQFF. Supplemented by reference TRBV18 and TRBJ2-1, the full variable domain reads NAGVMQNPRHLVRRRGQEARLRCSPMKGHSHVYWYRQLPEEGLKFMVYLQKENIIDESGMPKERFSAEFPKEGPSILRIQQVVRGDSAAYFCASSLQGTEQFFGPGTRLTVL.

The chain joins TRBV2 to TRBJ2-2; 7 bases are a match to TRBD1. The CDR3 is 16 residues long. J lost 0 bases, V lost 4 bases, and 5 bases had no gene match. The germline V gene has CDR1 SNHLY and CDR2 FYNNEI. In nucleotides, the CDR3 is TGTGCCAGCAGTGGGGCCGGGACAGCGAACACCGGGGAGCTGTTTTTT. Its protein product is CASSGAGTANTGELFF. Using reference TRBV2 and TRBJ2-2 for the parts outside the CDR3, the full variable domain is EPEVTQTPSHQVTQMGQEVILRCVPISNHLYFYWYRQILGQKVEFLVSFYNNEISEKSEIFDDQFSVERPDGSNFTLKIRSTKLEDSAMYFCASSGAGTANTGELFFGEGSRLTVL.

The chain joins TRBV9 to TRBJ1-1, with D maybe TRBD1 (6 bases). The CDR3 loop spans 16 amino acids. V lost 4 bases to trimming and J lost 4 bases, with 20 bases between them. Germline lookup yields CDR1 SGDLS and CDR2 YYNGEE. CDR3 nucleotides: TGTGCCAGCAGCCCCCGTGGGGGGGCGGGGGGCACTGAAGCTTTCTTT. It specifies CASSPRGGAGGTEAFF.

This clone is a singleton in its sample. The chain carries TRBV9 and TRBJ1-2; the D is unclear. This CDR3 is built from 15 residues. V lost 4 bases to trimming and J lost 8 bases, with 21 bases between them. Germline CDR1 and CDR2: SGDLS and YYNGEE. Here the CDR3 reads CASSPGVSDTLGYTF. The CDR3 DNA reads as TGTGCCAGCAGCCCCGGGGTAAGTGACACCCTGGGCTACACCTTC. The complete variable domain, with remaining parts taken from reference TRBV9 and TRBJ1-2, reads DSGVTQTPKHLITATGQRVTLRCSPRSGDLSVYWYQQSLDQGLQFLIQYYNGEERAKGNILERFSAQQFPDLHSELNLSSLELGDSALYFCASSPGVSDTLGYTFGSGTRLTVV.

The chain has TRBV11-2 and TRBJ2-7; D possibly corresponds to TRBD2 (5 bases). The V end was cut by 1 base, the J end by 1 base, with 11 bases between. The CDR3 runs to 15 residues. CDR1 and CDR2 (germline): SGHAT, FQNNGV. In nucleotides, the CDR3 is TGTGCCAGCAGCTTAGCCAGGCTAGCTTCCTACGAGCAGTACTTC. Protein product: CASSLARLASYEQYF.

This clone was detected a few times. The chain links TRBV10-1 to TRBJ2-1; 8 bases line up with TRBD1. The V and J ends lost 4 bases and 11 bases, in that order; junction bases with no gene match: 1. The CDR3 sequence is 11 residues long. The germline CDR1 and CDR2 sequences are WNHNN and SYGVQD (reference sequence). The CDR3 is CASSGQGQQFF. The CDR3 bases are TGCGCCAGCAGTGGACAGGGGCAGCAGTTCTTC.

The chain recombines TRBV28 with TRBJ1-2; 9 bases are a match to TRBD1. The CDR3 sequence is 15 residues long. Per the germline V gene, CDR1 is MDHEN and CDR2 is SYDVKM. With 3 bases clipped from V and 3 bases from J, the junction kept 5 bases outside the gene matches. CDR3 in amino acids: CASSFPGTGHYGYTF. As DNA, the CDR3 is TGTGCCAGCAGTTTCCCCGGGACAGGGCACTATGGCTACACCTTC.

CDR3 residues: CASSRQGANQPQHF. CDR3 bases: TGTGCCAGCAGCCGACAGGGGGCGAATCAGCCCCAGCATTTT. This chain connects TRBV6-5 to TRBJ1-5, with 10 bases lining up with TRBD1. Germline loops: CDR1 MNHEY, CDR2 SVGAGI. V dropped 6 bases and J dropped 4; count of bases not matched to a gene: 3. There are 14 residues in the CDR3.

The genes are TRBV7-2 and TRBJ2-3, with D maybe TRBD1 (5 bases). Germline CDR1 is SGHTA and CDR2 is FQGNSA. Trimming took 5 bases from V and 0 from J, leaving 12 bases between them. The CDR3 has 15 amino acids. The CDR3 reads CASSQRGLSTDTQYF. The CDR3 coding sequence is TGTGCCAGCAGCCAAAGGGGCCTTAGCACAGATACGCAGTATTTT. Complete variable domain (other parts from reference TRBV7-2 and TRBJ2-3): GAGVSQSPSNKVTEKGKDVELRCDPISGHTALYWYRQSLGQGLEFLIYFQGNSAPDKSGLPSDRFSAERTGGSVSTLTIQRTQQEDSAVYLCASSQRGLSTDTQYFGPGTRLTVL.

The V call is TRBV28, the J call TRBJ1-2; maybe TRBD1 (5 bases). The V end lost 3 bases, the J end lost 3 bases, and 11 bases lay between the germline ends. The CDR3 extends over 14 amino acids. Per germline, CDR1 MDHEN and CDR2 SYDVKM. The CDR3 coding sequence is TGTGCCAGCAGTTTGCAGGGAGGCGACTATGGCTACACCTTC. This codes for CASSLQGGDYGYTF.

In this sample, this clone turned up a few times. The chain uses TRBV6-6 and TRBJ1-2; 7 bases match TRBD1. J lost 2 bases, V lost 6 bases, and 6 bases had no gene match. The germline CDR1 and CDR2 sequences are MNHNY and SVGAGI (reference sequence). This CDR3 region has 14 residues. This CDR3 reads CASSRLQGNYGYTF. The CDR3 DNA reads as TGTGCCAGCAGCAGACTACAGGGGAACTATGGCTACACCTTC.

CDR3 region: CASSLGGTSNTDTQYF. Here the CDR3 DNA reads TGCGCCAGCAGCTTGGGTGGGACTAGCAACACAGATACGCAGTATTTT. The V call is TRBV5-1, the J call TRBJ2-3; 9 nucleotides line up with TRBD2. This CDR3 is 16 amino acids long. V lost 0 bases and J lost 2; bases outside the gene matches: 4. Germline V gene data show CDR1 as SGHRS and CDR2 as YFSETQ.

The chain couples TRBV2 to TRBJ2-3; the match to TRBD1 covers 7 bases. V lost 5 bases, J lost 0 bases, and 5 bases stayed unmatched. Germline loops: CDR1 SNHLY, CDR2 FYNNEI. CDR3 size: 15 residues. The CDR3 sequence: CASSLQGSSTDTQYF. CDR3 nucleotide sequence: TGTGCCAGCAGTCTACAGGGGTCTAGCACAGATACGCAGTATTTT.

This clone appeared once. The chain recombines TRBV11-3 with TRBJ2-7; no definite D call. Between the trimmed V and J ends, which lost 5 bases and 1 base, there was a span of 9 bases. The length of the CDR3 is 13 residues. In germline, CDR1 is SGHNT, CDR2 YENEEA. The CDR3 DNA follows: TGTGCCAGCAGCACGGCGGCATCCTACGAGCAGTACTTC. The encoded protein is CASSTAASYEQYF.

This clone was observed once. The chain couples TRBV9 to TRBJ2-2; tentatively, D is TRBD2 (7 bases). Germline V gene sequence: CDR1 SGDLS, CDR2 YYNGEE. V was pared by 7 bases and J by 4 bases, with 29 bases between. The CDR3 runs to 19 residues. The CDR3 sequence: CASGTTQFLGGDGTGELFF. The CDR3 nucleotides read TGTGCCAGCGGGACCACTCAATTTTTAGGGGGGGACGGCACCGGGGAGCTGTTTTTT.

This chain connects TRBV19 to TRBJ1-2; D may be TRBD1 (6 bases). V was clipped by 7 bases and J by 0 bases, with 12 bases between them. Per germline, CDR1 LNHDA and CDR2 SQIVND (reference sequence). The CDR3 extends over 14 amino acids. As DNA, the CDR3 is TGTGCCAGTACTGTAACAGGGCCTAACTATGGCTACACCTTC. Residues: CASTVTGPNYGYTF.

V is TRBV18 and J is TRBJ2-5, with 8 bases that match TRBD1. The J call could be wrong; TRBJ2-7 is a better fit for the DNA end. The germline V gene has CDR1 KGHSH and CDR2 LQKENI. The CDR3 spans 16 residues. CDR3 region: CASSPPGQGSTAEQYF. For the CDR3, the DNA is TGTGCCAGCTCACCACCTGGACAGGGAAGTACGGCCGAGCAGTACTTC.

The chain uses TRBV10-3 and TRBJ2-7; D ambiguous. Trimming pared 2 bases from V and 4 bases from J, leaving 3 bases between. The CDR3 spans 11 residues. Germline V gene data show CDR1 as ENHRY and CDR2 as SYGVKD. CDR3 bases: TGTGCCATCAGTGAGCTTTACGAGCAGTACTTC. Translated: CAISELYEQYF.

The rearrangement links TRBV7-6 to TRBJ2-3; 8 bases align to TRBD2. With 2 bases clipped from V and 4 bases from J, the junction kept 8 bases outside the gene matches. CDR1 is SGHVS and CDR2 is FNYEAQ in the germline V gene. CDR3 length equals 16 residues. CDR3: CASSLKTGTRSDTQYF. CDR3 nucleotides: TGTGCCAGCAGCTTAAAGACCGGGACTAGATCAGATACGCAGTATTTT.

Only one count was recorded for this clone. The J gene is TRBJ2-2, the V gene TRBV7-9; TRBD1 matches 7 bases. The J segment lost 0 bases and the V segment lost 9 bases, leaving 10 bases of the junction unmatched. The CDR3 totals 16 residues. The germline V gene has CDR1 SEHNR and CDR2 FQNEAQ (reference sequence). CDR3 region: CASVKGDRANTGELFF. CDR3 DNA sequence: TGTGCCAGTGTTAAGGGGGACAGAGCGAACACCGGGGAGCTGTTTTTT. Based on the CDR3 plus reference TRBV7-9 and TRBJ2-2, the full variable domain is DTGVSQNPRHKITKRGQNVTFRCDPISEHNRLYWYRQTLGQGPEFLTYFQNEAQLEKSRLLSDRFSAERPKGSFSTLEIQRTEQGDSAMYLCASVKGDRANTGELFFGEGSRLTVL.

This clone showed up just once. The chain couples TRBV2 to TRBJ2-1; the match to TRBD1 covers 10 bases. Germline values: CDR1 SNHLY, CDR2 FYNNEI. CDR3 length: 15 amino acids. The V gene end was trimmed by 2 bases and the J gene end by 7 bases; junction bases not matched to a gene: 5. In DNA, the CDR3 is TGTGCCAGCAGTGAATTAGGACAGGGGGGGAATGAGCAGTTCTTC. It encodes CASSELGQGGNEQFF.